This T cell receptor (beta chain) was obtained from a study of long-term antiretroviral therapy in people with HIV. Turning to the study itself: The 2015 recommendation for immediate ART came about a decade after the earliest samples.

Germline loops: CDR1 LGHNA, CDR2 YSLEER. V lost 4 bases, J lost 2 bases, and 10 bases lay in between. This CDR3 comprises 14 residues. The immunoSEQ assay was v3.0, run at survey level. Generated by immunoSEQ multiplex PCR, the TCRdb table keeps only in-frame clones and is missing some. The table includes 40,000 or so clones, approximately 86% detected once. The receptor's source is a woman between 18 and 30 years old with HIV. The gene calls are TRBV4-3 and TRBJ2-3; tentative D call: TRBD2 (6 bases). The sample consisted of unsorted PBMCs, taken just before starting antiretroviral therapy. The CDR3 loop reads CASSRGDVTDTQYF. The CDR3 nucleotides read TGCGCCAGCAGCCGGGGGGACGTCACAGATACGCAGTATTTT.